The rows below give T cell receptor beta chains drawn from one sample of a study of T-cell memory formation after mild COVID-19. Via MiXCR, TCRdb re-called the 5' RACE reads, giving one row per CDR3 protein. The sample has 400,000 to 450,000 distinct CDR3 sequences; more than 15% are singletons. Material for sequencing was PBMCs or a T cell subset sorted from them (not recorded which). These receptors were taken from a man aged 18 to 29 who had mild COVID-19 (a few samples of this study predate the infection). Cell type and time point are not known. Both conserved end residues are part of each CDR3. The order of the fields is clone size, J gene, D gene, V gene, CDR3 DNA, CDR3 protein. A D gene is named only where the DNA matches it firmly. Not every row has a clone size; where given, it reads once, few, many or a size class.

- | TRBJ1-3 | TRBD1 | TRBV9 | TGTGCCAGCAGCCCACAGGGGTTTCCTGGAAACACCATATATTTT | CASSPQGFPGNTIYF
few | TRBJ1-1 | - | TRBV7-2 | TGTGCCAGCAGCTATTCCTTCGGGGATGAGGCTTTCTTT | CASSYSFGDEAFF
many | TRBJ2-5 | - | TRBV24-1 | TGTGCCACCAGTGATGAGGGTGGTGGACAAGGGTTGGGGACCCAGTACTTC | CATSDEGGGQGLGTQYF
few | TRBJ2-3 | TRBD1 | TRBV4-1 | TGCGCCAGCAGCCAAGATTGGGGGACAGGGGGCCTCCCTAGCACAGATACGCAGTATTTT | CASSQDWGTGGLPSTDTQYF
- | TRBJ2-3 | TRBD2 | TRBV5-1 | TGCGCCAGCAGCTTGCGGACTAGCGGGGGCGGGGATACGCAGTATTTT | CASSLRTSGGGDTQYF
- | TRBJ2-3 | TRBD1 | TRBV6-1 | TGTGCCAGCAGTGTGGGGACAGGGGGTGGAACAGATACGCAGTATTTT | CASSVGTGGGTDTQYF
- | TRBJ2-1 | - | TRBV5-1 | TGCGCCAGCAGCTTGGGGGCAACATCCTACAATGAGCAGTTCTTC | CASSLGATSYNEQFF
many | TRBJ2-7 | - | TRBV5-1 | TGCGCCAGCAGCTTGTTCCCCGACGGATCCTACGAGCAGTACTTC | CASSLFPDGSYEQYF
- | TRBJ2-5 | TRBD1 | TRBV7-3 | TGTGCCAGCAGCCCGACAGGGATGCGAGAGACCCAGTACTTC | CASSPTGMRETQYF
once | TRBJ1-5 | - | TRBV12-3/TRBV12-4 | TGTGCCAGCAGTTTAGGCCACTTTTATCAGCCCCAGCATTTT | CASSLGHFYQPQHF
few | TRBJ1-1 | TRBD1 | TRBV5-1 | TGCGCCAGCAGCCCGTCCCCGGGGACAGGGGGCGGGACTGAAGCTTTCTTT | CASSPSPGTGGGTEAFF
many | TRBJ2-3 | - | TRBV6-6 | TGTGCCGTAACTAGCCCTTTCACAGATACGCAGTATTTT | CAVTSPFTDTQYF
- | TRBJ2-6 | - | TRBV23-1 | TGCGCCAGCAGTCAGGGAAAGGGTAGGGCAGGATTTGGGGCCAACGTCCTGACTTTC | CASSQGKGRAGFGANVLTF
few | TRBJ2-2 | - | TRBV5-1 | TGCGCCAGCAGTGCGGGCTCCACCGGGGAGCTGTTTTTT | CASSAGSTGELFF
many | TRBJ1-5 | TRBD1 | TRBV6-6 | TGTGCCAGCATACTACAGGGGGGAGGCAATCAGCCCCAGCATTTT | CASILQGGGNQPQHF
- | TRBJ1-1 | - | TRBV27 | TGTGCCACCGGCAACTTGAACACTGAAGCTTTCTTT | CATGNLNTEAFF
few | TRBJ2-2 | - | TRBV4-1 | TGCGCCAGCAGATGGAGGGCTGGATACTCCGGGGAGCTGTTTTTT | CASRWRAGYSGELFF
- | TRBJ2-5 | - | TRBV28 | TGTGCCAGCAGCCCCGAGGGCAGGCGGTCGCGAGAGACCCAGTACTTC | CASSPEGRRSRETQYF
- | TRBJ2-7 | - | TRBV5-4 | TGTGCCAGCAGCCGTCCGGGCCGAGGGTCCTACGAGCAGTACTTC | CASSRPGRGSYEQYF
- | TRBJ1-1 | - | TRBV5-1 | TGCGCCAGCAGCTCCCTGTTCACTACCTCGAACACTGAAGCTTTCTTT | CASSSLFTTSNTEAFF
- | TRBJ1-3 | - | TRBV12-3/TRBV12-4 | TGTGCCAGCAGTTTTATAGGGTCACAGGGACTCTCTGGAAACACCATATATTTT | CASSFIGSQGLSGNTIYF
- | TRBJ2-5 | - | TRBV7-2 | TGTGCCAGCACCTTAGGGGAGTCAAACGGGGAGACCCAGTACTTC | CASTLGESNGETQYF
few | TRBJ2-1 | - | TRBV9 | TGTGCCAGCAGCGTTGGTGGTGGTGAGCAGTTCTTC | CASSVGGGEQFF
- | TRBJ2-3 | TRBD2 | TRBV11-2 | TGTGCCAGCAGCTCCAGACTAGCAGCAGATACGCAGTATTTT | CASSSRLAADTQYF
- | TRBJ1-4 | - | TRBV28 | TGTGCCAGCACGAGGGGCGTTGGTGAAAAACTGTTTTTT | CASTRGVGEKLFF
few | TRBJ1-2 | - | TRBV10-3 | TGTGCCATCAGTAATACAGGGAACTATGGCTACACCTTC | CAISNTGNYGYTF
- | TRBJ2-7 | - | TRBV6-4 | TGTGCCAGCAGTGACCCCCGACGAGGGTCCGTCTACGAGCAGTACTTC | CASSDPRRGSVYEQYF
many | TRBJ1-1 | - | TRBV6-5 | TGTGCCAGCAGTTACGGGTTCAGGGGAGACACTGAAGCTTTCTTT | CASSYGFRGDTEAFF
- | TRBJ1-6 | - | TRBV10-2 | TGCGCCAGCAGTGAGTCTGGTTATTCGTCTGGAACCCTTAACAATTCACCCCTCCACTTT | CASSESGYSSGTLNNSPLHF
few | TRBJ1-1 | TRBD1 | TRBV5-1 | TGCGCCAGCAGCTTGGGGACAGGTCGGGCTTGGGACACTGAAGCTTTCTTT | CASSLGTGRAWDTEAFF
many | TRBJ2-5 | - | TRBV7-2 | TGTGCCAGCAGCCCCCGGGCACAGGGAGGGACCCAGTACTTC | CASSPRAQGGTQYF
- | TRBJ1-2 | TRBD1 | TRBV4-3 | TGCGCCAGCAGCCAGATGGAGTCTAGGGACAGGGGCCATGAGGCCTTC | CASSQMESRDRGHEAF
- | TRBJ1-2 | - | TRBV4-3 | TGCGCCAGCAGCCAAGGACTTGGGCGGGCCTATGGCTACACCTTC | CASSQGLGRAYGYTF
- | TRBJ2-1 | TRBD2 | TRBV7-8 | TGTGCCAGCAGCGCCTCCGGACTAGCTGCCTACAATGAGCAGTTCTTC | CASSASGLAAYNEQFF
few | TRBJ2-2 | - | TRBV5-1 | TGCGCCAGCAGCTTGGACGAGGGGAACACCGGGGAGCTGTTTTTT | CASSLDEGNTGELFF
- | TRBJ2-5 | - | TRBV5-5 | TGTGCCAGCAGCAACTCCCGGATCGGGCAAGAGACCCAGTACTTC | CASSNSRIGQETQYF
- | TRBJ1-2 | - | TRBV7-9 | TGTGCCAGCAGCTTAGCGGCACCGCTATATGGCTACACCTTC | CASSLAAPLYGYTF
few | TRBJ2-3 | - | TRBV29-1 | TGCAGCGTTGAAGATCAGAACACAGATACGCAGTATTTT | CSVEDQNTDTQYF
few | TRBJ2-1 | - | TRBV5-1 | TGCGCCAGCGCTCTCAACACGGCCGGCGGTGAGCAGTTCTTC | CASALNTAGGEQFF
few | TRBJ1-1 | - | TRBV5-1 | TGCGCCAGCAGCTTCAGGGGAATGAACACTGAAGCTTTCTTT | CASSFRGMNTEAFF
- | TRBJ2-2 | - | TRBV25-1 | TGTGCCAGCAGTGTTACGGGATCGAACACCGGGGAGCTGTTTTTT | CASSVTGSNTGELFF